This TCR beta chain was identified during a study of T cell responses to AZD1222 COVID-19 vaccine. Overall study findings and caveats: The donor cohort was predominantly white British with a female majority, and clonal diversity may have been underestimated. Unmutated variant regions are reportedly the target of nearly half of TCRs that are spike-specific.

Measured with immunoSEQ multiplex PCR; TCRdb has only the in-frame clones, and not every one. The table lists 100,000 to 140,000 clones, about nine tenths of them singletons, with roughly 6% in the top ten. As concerns this clone: Antigen specificity is unknown.

The CDR3 loop spans 16 amino acids. V lost 1 base and J lost 3; bases outside the gene matches: 8. Germline values: CDR1 SGHAT, CDR2 FQNNGV. The rearrangement uses TRBV11-2 and TRBJ2-7; 8 bases match TRBD2. The sequence was collected from an adult who received the AZD1222 COVID-19 vaccine. The starting material was peripheral blood, obtained 28 days after the second AZD1222 dose. The CDR3, as DNA: TGTGCCAGCAGCTTAGCGGGAGGGCCTGGGTACTACGAGCAGTACTTC. This codes for CASSLAGGPGYYEQYF.